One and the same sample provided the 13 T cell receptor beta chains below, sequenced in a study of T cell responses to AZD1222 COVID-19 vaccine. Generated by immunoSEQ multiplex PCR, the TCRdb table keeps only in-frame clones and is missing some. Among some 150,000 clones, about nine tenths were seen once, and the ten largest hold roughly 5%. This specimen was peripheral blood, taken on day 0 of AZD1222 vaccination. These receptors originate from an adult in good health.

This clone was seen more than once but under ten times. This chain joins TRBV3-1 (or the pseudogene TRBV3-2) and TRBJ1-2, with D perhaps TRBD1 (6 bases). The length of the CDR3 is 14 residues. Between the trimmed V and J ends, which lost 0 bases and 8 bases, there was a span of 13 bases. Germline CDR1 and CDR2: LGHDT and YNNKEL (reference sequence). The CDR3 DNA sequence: TGTGCCAGCAGCCAAGATCGGGGGGCTCTCGGCTACACCTTC. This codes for CASSQDRGALGYTF.

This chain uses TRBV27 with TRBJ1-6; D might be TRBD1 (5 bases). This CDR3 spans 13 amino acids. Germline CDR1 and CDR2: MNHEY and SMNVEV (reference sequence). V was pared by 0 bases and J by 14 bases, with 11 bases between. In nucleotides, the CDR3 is TGTGCCAGCAGTTTATCATGGGGGAGAGCCCTCCACTTT. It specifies CASSLSWGRALHF.

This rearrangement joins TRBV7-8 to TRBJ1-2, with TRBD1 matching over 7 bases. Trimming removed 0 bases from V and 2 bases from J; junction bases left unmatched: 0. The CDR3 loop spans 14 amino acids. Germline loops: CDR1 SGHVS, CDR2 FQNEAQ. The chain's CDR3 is CASSLAGGNYGYTF. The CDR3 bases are TGTGCCAGCAGCTTAGCAGGGGGCAACTATGGCTACACCTTC.

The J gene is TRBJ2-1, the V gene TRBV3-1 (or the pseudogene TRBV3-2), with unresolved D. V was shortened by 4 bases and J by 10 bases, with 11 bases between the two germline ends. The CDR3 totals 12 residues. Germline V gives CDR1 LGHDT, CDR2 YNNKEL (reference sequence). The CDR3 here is CASSPNRKEQFF. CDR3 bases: TGTGCCAGCAGCCCTAACCGGAAGGAGCAGTTCTTC.

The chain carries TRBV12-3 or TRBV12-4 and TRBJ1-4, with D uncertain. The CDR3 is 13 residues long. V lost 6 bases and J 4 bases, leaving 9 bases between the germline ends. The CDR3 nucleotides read TGTGCCAGCAGGCCGTTGGGTAATGAAAAACTGTTTTTT. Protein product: CASRPLGNEKLFF.

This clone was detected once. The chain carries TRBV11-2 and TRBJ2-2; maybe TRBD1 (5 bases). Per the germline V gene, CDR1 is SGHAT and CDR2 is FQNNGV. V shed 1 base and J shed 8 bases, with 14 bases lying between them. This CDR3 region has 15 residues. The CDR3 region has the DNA TGTGCCAGCAGCTTAGGGGCAGGGTGGACAGGGGAGCTGTTTTTT. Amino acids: CASSLGAGWTGELFF.

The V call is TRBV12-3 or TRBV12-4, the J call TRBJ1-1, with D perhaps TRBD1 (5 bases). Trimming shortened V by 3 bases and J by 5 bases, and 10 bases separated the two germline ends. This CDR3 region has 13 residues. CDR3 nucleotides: TGTGCCAGCAGTTTTAATGGGGGAACTGAAGCTTTCTTT. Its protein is CASSFNGGTEAFF.

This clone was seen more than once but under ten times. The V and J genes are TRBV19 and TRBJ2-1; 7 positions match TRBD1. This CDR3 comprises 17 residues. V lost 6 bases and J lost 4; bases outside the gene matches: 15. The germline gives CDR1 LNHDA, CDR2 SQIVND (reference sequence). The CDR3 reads CASRKTHRDSLYNEQFF. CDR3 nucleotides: TGTGCCAGTAGGAAAACCCACCGGGACAGCTTATACAATGAGCAGTTCTTC.

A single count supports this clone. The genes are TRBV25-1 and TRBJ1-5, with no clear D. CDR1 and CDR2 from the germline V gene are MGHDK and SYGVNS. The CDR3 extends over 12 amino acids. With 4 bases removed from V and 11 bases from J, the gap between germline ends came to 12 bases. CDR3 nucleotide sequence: TGTGCCAGCAGTGGCCAGACATCTTCCCAGCATTTT. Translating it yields CASSGQTSSQHF.

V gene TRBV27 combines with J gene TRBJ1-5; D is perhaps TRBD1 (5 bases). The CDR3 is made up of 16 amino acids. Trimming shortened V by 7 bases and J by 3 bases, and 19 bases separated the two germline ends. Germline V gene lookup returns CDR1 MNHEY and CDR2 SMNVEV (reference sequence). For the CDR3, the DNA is TGTGCCAGCAATAGCATTGGGGGGGGATACAATCAGCCCCAGCATTTT. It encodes CASNSIGGGYNQPQHF.

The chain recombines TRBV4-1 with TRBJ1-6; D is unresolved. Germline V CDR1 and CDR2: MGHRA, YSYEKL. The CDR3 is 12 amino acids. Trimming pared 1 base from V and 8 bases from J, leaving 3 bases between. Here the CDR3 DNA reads TGCGCCAGCAGCCAAGCAGATTCACCCCTCCACTTT. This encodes CASSQADSPLHF.

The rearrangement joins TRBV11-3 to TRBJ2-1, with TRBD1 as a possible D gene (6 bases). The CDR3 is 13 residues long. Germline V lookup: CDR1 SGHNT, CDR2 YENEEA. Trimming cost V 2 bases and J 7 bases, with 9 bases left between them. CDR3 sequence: CASSLPGENEQFF. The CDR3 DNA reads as TGTGCCAGCAGCTTACCAGGGGAGAATGAGCAGTTCTTC.

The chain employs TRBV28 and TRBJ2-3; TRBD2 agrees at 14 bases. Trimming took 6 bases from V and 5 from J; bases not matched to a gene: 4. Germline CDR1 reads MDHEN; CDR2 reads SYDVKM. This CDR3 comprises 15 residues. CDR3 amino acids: CASSSTSGREDTQYF. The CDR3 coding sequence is TGTGCCAGCAGCTCGACTAGCGGGAGGGAAGATACGCAGTATTTT.